The 3 T cell receptor beta chains listed next were all sequenced from one sample in a study of identifying expanded T cells in peripheral blood (dated by TCRdb to the late 2010s). To prepare the library, the immunoSEQ multiplex PCR assay was applied. In TCRdb, the immuneACCESS table is reduced to in-frame sequences with V and J assigned. These tables do not hold every clone; where another copy was compared, an unresolved V gene accounts for under half, and the others remain unexplained. The sample table shows about 100,000 clones, and 88% are seen once. 4.5% to 6.5% of the sample goes to the ten largest clones. The specimen was blood. The receptors were gathered from a person between 18 and 75 years old in good health.

The gene calls are TRBV11-2 and TRBJ1-4; TRBD1 is a possible D gene (6 bases). Germline CDR1 SGHAT, CDR2 FQNNGV. The CDR3 has 15 residues. V lost 3 bases and J lost 6, with 14 bases in between. CDR3 amino acids: CASSFNWGADEKLFF. The CDR3 region has the DNA TGTGCCAGCAGCTTCAATTGGGGGGCCGATGAAAAACTGTTTTTT.

The V call is TRBV19, the J call TRBJ1-2, with 9 bases aligning to TRBD1. CDR3 length: 14 residues. The germline gives CDR1 LNHDA, CDR2 SQIVND (reference sequence). After removal of 5 bases from V and 9 bases from J, the junction contained 10 bases not matched to a gene. CDR3 in DNA: TGTGCCAGTAGTCCTACGGGACAGGGTATGAGCTACACCTTC. It translates to CASSPTGQGMSYTF.

The chain is built from TRBV27 and TRBJ1-5; D possibly corresponds to TRBD1 (6 bases). Looked up from germline, CDR1 is MNHEY and CDR2 is SMNVEV (reference sequence). V was cut by 6 bases and J by 3 bases, with 15 bases left in between. The length of the CDR3 is 15 residues. In nucleotides, the CDR3 is TGTGCCAGCAGGTCCACAGGGTCGAACAATCAGCCCCAGCATTTT. It codes for CASRSTGSNNQPQHF.